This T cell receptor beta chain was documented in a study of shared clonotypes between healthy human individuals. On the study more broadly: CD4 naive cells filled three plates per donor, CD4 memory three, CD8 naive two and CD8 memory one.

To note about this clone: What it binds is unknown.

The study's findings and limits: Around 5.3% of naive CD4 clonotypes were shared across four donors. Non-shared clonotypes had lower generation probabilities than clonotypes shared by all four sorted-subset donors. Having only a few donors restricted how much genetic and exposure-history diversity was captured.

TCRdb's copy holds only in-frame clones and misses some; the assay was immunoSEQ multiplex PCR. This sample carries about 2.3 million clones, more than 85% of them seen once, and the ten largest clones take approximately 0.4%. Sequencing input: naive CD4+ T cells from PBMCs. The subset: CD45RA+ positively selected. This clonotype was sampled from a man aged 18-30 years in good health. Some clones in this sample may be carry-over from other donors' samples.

The CDR3 reads CATTGLNYGYTF. CDR3 sequence (DNA): TGTGCCACCACAGGTCTTAACTATGGCTACACCTTC. The chain joins TRBV28 to TRBJ1-2; tentative D call: TRBD1 (5 bases). V was trimmed by 10 bases and J by 1 base, leaving 10 bases between them. The CDR3 sequence is 12 residues long. Per the germline V gene, CDR1 is MDHEN and CDR2 is SYDVKM.